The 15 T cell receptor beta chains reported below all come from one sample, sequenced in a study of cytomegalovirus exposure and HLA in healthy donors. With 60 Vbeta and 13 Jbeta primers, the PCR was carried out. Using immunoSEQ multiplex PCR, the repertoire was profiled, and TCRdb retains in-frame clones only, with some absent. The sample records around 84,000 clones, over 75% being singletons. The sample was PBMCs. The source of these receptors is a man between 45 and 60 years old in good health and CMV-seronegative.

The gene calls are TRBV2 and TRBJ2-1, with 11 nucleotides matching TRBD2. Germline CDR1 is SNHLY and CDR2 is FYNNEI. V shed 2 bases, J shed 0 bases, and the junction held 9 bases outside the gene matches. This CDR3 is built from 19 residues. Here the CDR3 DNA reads TGTGCCAGCAGTGAACCGACTTCTAGCGGGGGGAGCTCCTACAATGAGCAGTTCTTC. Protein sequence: CASSEPTSSGGSSYNEQFF.

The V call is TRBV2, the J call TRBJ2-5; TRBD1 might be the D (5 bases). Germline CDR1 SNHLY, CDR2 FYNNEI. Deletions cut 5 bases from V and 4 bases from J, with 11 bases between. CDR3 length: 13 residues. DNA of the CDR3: TGTGCCAGCAGTAGACAGACAGTAGAGACCCAGTACTTC. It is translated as CASSRQTVETQYF.

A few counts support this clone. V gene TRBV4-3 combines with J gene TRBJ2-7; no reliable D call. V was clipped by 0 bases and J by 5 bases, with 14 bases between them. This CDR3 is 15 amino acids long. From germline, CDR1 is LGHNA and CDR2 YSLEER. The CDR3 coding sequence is TGCGCCAGCAGCCAAGAGGCCAGGTCGTGGGACGAGCAGTACTTC. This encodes CASSQEARSWDEQYF.

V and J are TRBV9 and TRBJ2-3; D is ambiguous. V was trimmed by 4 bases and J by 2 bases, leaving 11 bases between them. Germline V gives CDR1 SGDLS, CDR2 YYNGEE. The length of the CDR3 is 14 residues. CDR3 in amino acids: CASSLSPATDTQYF. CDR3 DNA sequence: TGTGCCAGCAGCCTTAGTCCTGCCACAGATACGCAGTATTTT.

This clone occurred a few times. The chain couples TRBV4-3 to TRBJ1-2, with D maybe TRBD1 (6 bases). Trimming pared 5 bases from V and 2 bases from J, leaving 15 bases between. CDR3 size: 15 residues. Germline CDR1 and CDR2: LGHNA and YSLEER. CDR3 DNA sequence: TGCGCCAGCAGCAGGGGCGGGGGGGCCAACTATGGCTACACCTTC. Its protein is CASSRGGGANYGYTF.

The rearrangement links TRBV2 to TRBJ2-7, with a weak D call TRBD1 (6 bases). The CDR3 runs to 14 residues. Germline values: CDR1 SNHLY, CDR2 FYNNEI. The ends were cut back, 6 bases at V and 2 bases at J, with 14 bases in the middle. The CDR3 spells CASRGTSVPYEQYF. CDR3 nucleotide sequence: TGTGCCAGCAGGGGGACATCCGTGCCCTACGAGCAGTACTTC.

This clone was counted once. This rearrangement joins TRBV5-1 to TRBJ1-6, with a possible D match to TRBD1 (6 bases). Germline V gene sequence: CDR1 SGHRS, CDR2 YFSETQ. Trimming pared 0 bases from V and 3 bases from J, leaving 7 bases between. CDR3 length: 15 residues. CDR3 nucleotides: TGCGCCAGCAGCTTGGAAGGGGGCTATAATTCACCCCTCCACTTT. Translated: CASSLEGGYNSPLHF.

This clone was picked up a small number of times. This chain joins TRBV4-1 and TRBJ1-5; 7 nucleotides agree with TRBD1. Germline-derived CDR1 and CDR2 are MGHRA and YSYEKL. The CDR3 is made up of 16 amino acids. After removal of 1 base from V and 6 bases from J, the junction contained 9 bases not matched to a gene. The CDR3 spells CASSQGRDSGGQPQHF. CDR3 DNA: TGCGCCAGCAGCCAAGGGAGGGACAGCGGCGGTCAGCCCCAGCATTTT.

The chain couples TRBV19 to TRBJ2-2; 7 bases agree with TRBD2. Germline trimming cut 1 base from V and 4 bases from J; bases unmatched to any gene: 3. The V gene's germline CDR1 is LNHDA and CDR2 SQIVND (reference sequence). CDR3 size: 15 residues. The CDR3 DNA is TGTGCCAGTAGTATAGTGGGGGGGATCACCGGGGAGCTGTTTTTT. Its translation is CASSIVGGITGELFF. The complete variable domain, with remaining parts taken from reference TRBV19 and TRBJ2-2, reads DGGITQSPKYLFRKEGQNVTLSCEQNLNHDAMYWYRQDPGQGLRLIYYSQIVNDFQKGDIAEGYSVSREKKESFPLTVTSAQKNPTAFYLCASSIVGGITGELFFGEGSRLTVL.

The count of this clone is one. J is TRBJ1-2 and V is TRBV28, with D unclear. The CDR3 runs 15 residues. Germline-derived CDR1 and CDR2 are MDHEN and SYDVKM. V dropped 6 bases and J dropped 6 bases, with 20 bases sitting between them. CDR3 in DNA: TGTGCCAGCAGCGACCCTATTCCAGGTCCCCATGGCTACACCTTC. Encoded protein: CASSDPIPGPHGYTF.

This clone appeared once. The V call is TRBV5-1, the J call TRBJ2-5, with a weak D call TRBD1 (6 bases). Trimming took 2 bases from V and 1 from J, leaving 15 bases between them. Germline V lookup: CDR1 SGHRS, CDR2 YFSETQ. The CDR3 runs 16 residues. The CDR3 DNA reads TGCGCCAGCAGCTTATCGTTAGGGACACTCCAAGAGACCCAGTACTTC. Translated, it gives CASSLSLGTLQETQYF.

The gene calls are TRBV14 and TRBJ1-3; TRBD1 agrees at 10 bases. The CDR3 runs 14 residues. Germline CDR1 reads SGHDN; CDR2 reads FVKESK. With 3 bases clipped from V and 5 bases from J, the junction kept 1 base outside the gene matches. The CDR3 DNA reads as TGTGCCAGCAGCCAGACAGGGGGCCGAAACACCATATATTTT. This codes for CASSQTGGRNTIYF.

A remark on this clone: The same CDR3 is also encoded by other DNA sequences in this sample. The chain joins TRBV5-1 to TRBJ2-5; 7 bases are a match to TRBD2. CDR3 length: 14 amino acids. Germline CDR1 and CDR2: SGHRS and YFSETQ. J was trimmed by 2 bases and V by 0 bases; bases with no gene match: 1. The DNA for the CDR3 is TGCGCCAGCAGCTTGGTGGGACTACAAGAGACCCAGTACTTC. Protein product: CASSLVGLQETQYF. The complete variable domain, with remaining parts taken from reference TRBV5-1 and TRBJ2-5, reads KAGVTQTPRYLIKTRGQQVTLSCSPISGHRSVSWYQQTPGQGLQFLFEYFSETQRNKGNFPGRFSGRQFSNSRSEMNVSTLELGDSALYLCASSLVGLQETQYFGPGTRLLVL.

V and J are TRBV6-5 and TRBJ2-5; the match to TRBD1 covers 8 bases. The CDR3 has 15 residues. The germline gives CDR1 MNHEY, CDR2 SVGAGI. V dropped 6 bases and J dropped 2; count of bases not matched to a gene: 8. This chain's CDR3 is CASRRPGTGQETQYF. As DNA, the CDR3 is TGTGCCAGCAGACGGCCCGGGACAGGACAAGAGACCCAGTACTTC.

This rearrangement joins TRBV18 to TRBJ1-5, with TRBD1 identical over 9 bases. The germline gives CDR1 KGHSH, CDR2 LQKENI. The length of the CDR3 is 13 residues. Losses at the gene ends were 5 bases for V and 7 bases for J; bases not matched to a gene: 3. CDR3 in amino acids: CASSGQGSQPQHF. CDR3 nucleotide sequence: TGTGCCAGCTCAGGACAGGGGTCCCAGCCCCAGCATTTT. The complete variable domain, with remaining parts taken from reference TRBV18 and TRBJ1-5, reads NAGVMQNPRHLVRRRGQEARLRCSPMKGHSHVYWYRQLPEEGLKFMVYLQKENIIDESGMPKERFSAEFPKEGPSILRIQQVVRGDSAAYFCASSGQGSQPQHFGDGTRLSIL.